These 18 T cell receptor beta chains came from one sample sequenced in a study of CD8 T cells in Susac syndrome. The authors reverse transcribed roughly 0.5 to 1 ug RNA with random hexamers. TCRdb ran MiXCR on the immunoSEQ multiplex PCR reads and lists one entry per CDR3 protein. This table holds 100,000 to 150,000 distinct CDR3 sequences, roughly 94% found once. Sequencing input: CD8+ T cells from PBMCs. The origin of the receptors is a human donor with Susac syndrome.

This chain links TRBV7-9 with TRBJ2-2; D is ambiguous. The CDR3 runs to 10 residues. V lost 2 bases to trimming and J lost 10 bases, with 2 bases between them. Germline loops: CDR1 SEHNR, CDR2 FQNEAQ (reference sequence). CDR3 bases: TGTGCCAGCAGCTTACTGGAGCTGTTTTTT. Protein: CASSLLELFF.

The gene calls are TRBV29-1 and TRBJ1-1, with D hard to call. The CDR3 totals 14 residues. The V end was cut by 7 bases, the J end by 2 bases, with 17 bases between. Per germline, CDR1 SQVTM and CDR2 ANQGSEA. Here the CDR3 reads CSAYTDGGNTEAFF. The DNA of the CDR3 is TGCAGCGCATACACGGACGGAGGAAACACTGAAGCTTTCTTT.

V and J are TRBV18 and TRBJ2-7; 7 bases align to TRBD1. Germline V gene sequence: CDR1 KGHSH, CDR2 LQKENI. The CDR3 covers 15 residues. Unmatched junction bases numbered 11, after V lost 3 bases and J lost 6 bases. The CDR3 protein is CASSPEDRPLGEQYF. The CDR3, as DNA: TGTGCCAGCTCACCCGAGGACAGGCCACTAGGCGAGCAGTACTTC.

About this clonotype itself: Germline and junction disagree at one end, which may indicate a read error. CDR3 in amino acids: CASSRDTMNTEAFF. The CDR3 DNA is TGTGCCAGTTCACGGGATACCATGAACACTGAAGCTTTCTTT. The chain employs TRBV18 and TRBJ1-1; D is unclear. This CDR3 is 14 amino acids long. The germline CDR1 and CDR2 sequences are KGHSH and LQKENI.

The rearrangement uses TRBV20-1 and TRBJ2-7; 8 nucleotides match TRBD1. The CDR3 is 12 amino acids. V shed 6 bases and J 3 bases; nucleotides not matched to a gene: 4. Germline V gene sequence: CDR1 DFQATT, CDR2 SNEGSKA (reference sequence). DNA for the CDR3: TGCAGTGCCCCGGGACAGGACTACGAGCAGTACTTC. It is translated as CSAPGQDYEQYF.

The CDR3 region is CSAEGVALLGDEQFF. CDR3 coding DNA: TGCAGCGCCGAGGGGGTGGCCCTACTTGGCGATGAGCAGTTCTTC. This sequence joins TRBV29-1 and TRBJ2-1; TRBD1 might be the D (6 bases). V lost 7 bases to trimming and J lost 8 bases, with 24 bases between them. CDR3 size: 15 residues. The germline gives CDR1 SQVTM, CDR2 ANQGSEA.

As DNA, the CDR3 is TGTGCCTCCACTCTGCAGGAATTGGTATACGCCTACAATGAGCAGTTCTTC. This encodes CASTLQELVYAYNEQFF. V and J are TRBV2 and TRBJ2-1; the D is unclear. V lost 11 bases and J 2 bases, leaving 25 bases between the germline ends. The CDR3 has 17 amino acids. Germline values: CDR1 SNHLY, CDR2 FYNNEI.

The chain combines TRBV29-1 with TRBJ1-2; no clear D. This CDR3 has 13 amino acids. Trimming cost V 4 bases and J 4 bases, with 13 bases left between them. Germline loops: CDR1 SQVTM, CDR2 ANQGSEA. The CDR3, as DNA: TGCAGCGTTGGGGAGGGAGGGAGCTATGGCTACACCTTC. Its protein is CSVGEGGSYGYTF.

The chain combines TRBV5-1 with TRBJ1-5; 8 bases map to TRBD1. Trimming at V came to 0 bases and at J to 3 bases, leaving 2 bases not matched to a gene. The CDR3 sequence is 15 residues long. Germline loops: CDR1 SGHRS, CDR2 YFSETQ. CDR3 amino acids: CASSLGTGSNQPQHF. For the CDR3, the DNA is TGCGCCAGCAGCTTGGGGACAGGGTCCAATCAGCCCCAGCATTTT.

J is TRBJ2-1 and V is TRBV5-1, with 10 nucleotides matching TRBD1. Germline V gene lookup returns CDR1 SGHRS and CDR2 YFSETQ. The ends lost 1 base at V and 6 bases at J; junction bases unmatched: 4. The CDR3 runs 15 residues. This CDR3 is CASSLFRTGGNEQFF. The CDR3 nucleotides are TGCGCCAGCAGCTTGTTTCGGACAGGGGGCAATGAGCAGTTCTTC.

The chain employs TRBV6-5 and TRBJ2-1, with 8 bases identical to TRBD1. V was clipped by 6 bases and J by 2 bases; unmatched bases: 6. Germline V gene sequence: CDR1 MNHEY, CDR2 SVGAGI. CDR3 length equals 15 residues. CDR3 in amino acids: CASRIGQGAYNEQFF. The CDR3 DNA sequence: TGTGCCAGCAGAATCGGACAGGGAGCCTACAATGAGCAGTTCTTC.

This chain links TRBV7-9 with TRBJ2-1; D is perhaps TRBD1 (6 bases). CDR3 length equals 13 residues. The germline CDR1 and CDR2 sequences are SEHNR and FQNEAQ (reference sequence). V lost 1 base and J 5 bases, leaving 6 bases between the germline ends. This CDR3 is CASSLDRDNEQFF. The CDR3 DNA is TGTGCCAGCAGCTTAGACAGGGACAATGAGCAGTTCTTC.

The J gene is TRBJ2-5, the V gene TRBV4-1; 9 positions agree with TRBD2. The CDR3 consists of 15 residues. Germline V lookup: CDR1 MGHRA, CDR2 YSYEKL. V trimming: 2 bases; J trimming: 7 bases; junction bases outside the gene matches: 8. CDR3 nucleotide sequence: TGCGCCAGCAGCCAAATTCAAGCGGGGGGTGGGACCCAGTACTTC. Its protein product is CASSQIQAGGGTQYF.

CDR3 residues: CASSMWGANVLTF. DNA of the CDR3: TGTGCCAGCAGTATGTGGGGGGCCAACGTCCTGACTTTC. The V gene is TRBV9, the J gene TRBJ2-6, with no clear D. CDR1 and CDR2 from the germline V gene are SGDLS and YYNGEE. The germline V and J ends were trimmed by 5 bases and 4 bases, with 7 bases remaining between them. The length of the CDR3 is 13 residues.

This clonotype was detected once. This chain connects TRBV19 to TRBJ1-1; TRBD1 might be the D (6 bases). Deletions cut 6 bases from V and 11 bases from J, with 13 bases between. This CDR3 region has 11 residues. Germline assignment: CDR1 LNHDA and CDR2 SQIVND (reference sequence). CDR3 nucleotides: TGTGCCAGTAGCCAGGGGTGGGCGGCTTTCTTT. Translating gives CASSQGWAAFF.

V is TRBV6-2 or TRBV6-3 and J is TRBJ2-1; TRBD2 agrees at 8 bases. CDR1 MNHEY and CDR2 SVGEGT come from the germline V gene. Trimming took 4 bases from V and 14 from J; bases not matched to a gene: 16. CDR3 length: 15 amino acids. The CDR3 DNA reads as TGTGCCAGCAGTTTAGTCAGTGAGCGGGGGTATTTCGAGTTCTTC. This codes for CASSLVSERGYFEFF.

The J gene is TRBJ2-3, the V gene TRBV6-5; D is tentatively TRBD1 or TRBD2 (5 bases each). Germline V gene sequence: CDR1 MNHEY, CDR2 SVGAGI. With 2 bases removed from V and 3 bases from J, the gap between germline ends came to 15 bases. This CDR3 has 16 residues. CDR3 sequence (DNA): TGTGCCAGCAGTTACGGGGGACCCGACATTACAGATACGCAGTATTTT. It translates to CASSYGGPDITDTQYF.

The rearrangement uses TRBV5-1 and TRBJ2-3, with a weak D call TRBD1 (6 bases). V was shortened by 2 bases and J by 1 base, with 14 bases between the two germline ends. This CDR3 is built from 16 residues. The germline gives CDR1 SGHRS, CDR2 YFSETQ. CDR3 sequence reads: CASSLYQGSRTDTQYF. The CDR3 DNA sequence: TGCGCCAGCAGCTTATATCAGGGGTCCCGCACAGATACGCAGTATTTT.